This TCR beta chain was recovered during a study of T cell repertoires in cytomegalovirus infection. TCRdb called the reads again in MiXCR, with one record for every CDR3 protein. The sample comprises approximately 110,000 distinct CDR3 sequences, roughly 9.1% of which are singletons, and over 25% rests with the top ten. Remarks on this clonotype: Antigen specificity is unknown.

Sequenced input: PBMCs, sequenced either directly or after in vitro stimulation (not recorded which). The TCR originated in a human donor in good health (CMV status not recorded). Some clones in this sample may be carry-over from other donors' samples.

The CDR3 coding sequence is TGTGCCAGTAGCCCAGGAGACTCCACAGATACGCAGTATTTT. Translation: CASSPGDSTDTQYF. V and J are TRBV19 and TRBJ2-3, with D unclear. V was shortened by 6 bases and J by 2 bases, with 12 bases between the two germline ends. The germline V gene encodes CDR1 LNHDA and CDR2 SQIVND (reference sequence). CDR3 size: 14 residues.